These 8 T cell receptor beta chains came from one sample sequenced in a study of graft-versus-host responses after intestinal transplantation. No antigen has been assigned to these receptors. The assay was immunoSEQ multiplex PCR, and TCRdb's table has in-frame clones only and misses some. Of about 120,000 clones in the sample, roughly 91% are singletons; the top ten hold more than 0.1%. This specimen consisted of unstimulated CD4+ T cells sorted from spleen or lymph node cells, obtained before intestinal transplant. Receptors originate from a human donor who received an intestinal transplant.

The CDR3 sequence: CASSSGGPQETQYF. Written as DNA, the CDR3 is TGCGCCAGCAGCTCTGGGGGACCTCAAGAGACCCAGTACTTC. The rearrangement uses TRBV5-1 and TRBJ2-5; D assignment may be TRBD1 or TRBD2 (5 bases each). Trimming removed 3 bases from V and 2 bases from J, with 11 bases in between. CDR1 SGHRS and CDR2 YFSETQ come from the germline V gene. CDR3 length: 14 residues.

The rearrangement uses TRBV5-1 and TRBJ1-4, with D perhaps matching TRBD1 (5 bases). The CDR3 sequence is 16 residues long. In germline, CDR1 is SGHRS, CDR2 YFSETQ. V shed 5 bases and J shed 4 bases, with 18 bases lying between them. The CDR3 DNA reads TGCGCCAGCAGAGGTCAGGGTTCTGTGCTTAATGAAAAACTGTTTTTT. It yields the protein CASRGQGSVLNEKLFF. Full variable domain (remainder filled in from reference TRBV5-1 and TRBJ1-4): KAGVTQTPRYLIKTRGQQVTLSCSPISGHRSVSWYQQTPGQGLQFLFEYFSETQRNKGNFPGRFSGRQFSNSRSEMNVSTLELGDSALYLCASRGQGSVLNEKLFFGSGTQLSVL.

As DNA, the CDR3 is TGTGCCAGCAGTCCCCACGGGACAGGGAGCTCCTACGAGCAGTACTTC. As protein: CASSPHGTGSSYEQYF. The chain employs TRBV6-6 and TRBJ2-7; 9 nucleotides agree with TRBD1. V lost 5 bases, J lost 0 bases, and 8 bases stayed unmatched. The CDR3 spans 16 residues. The V gene's germline CDR1 is MNHNY and CDR2 SVGAGI (reference sequence).

This clone has just one count. The CDR3 loop is CAIKSGEIYGYTF. The CDR3 DNA is TGTGCCATCAAAAGCGGAGAGATCTATGGCTACACCTTC. The chain links TRBV10-3 to TRBJ1-2; no clear D gene. This CDR3 contains 13 residues. CDR1 and CDR2 from the germline V gene are ENHRY and SYGVKD. Trimming removed 7 bases at V and 4 bases at J, with 13 bases between.

This chain connects TRBV18 to TRBJ1-2, with 8 bases lining up with TRBD1. The CDR3 length is 17 residues. Germline V gene sequence: CDR1 KGHSH, CDR2 LQKENI. The junction had 14 bases not matched to a gene; V was cut back by 3 bases and J by 5 bases. CDR3 sequence reads: CASSPQKARGLSYGYTF. Written as DNA, the CDR3 is TGTGCCAGCTCACCCCAGAAGGCCAGGGGGCTCAGTTATGGCTACACCTTC. Full variable domain (outside the CDR3, taken from reference TRBV18 and TRBJ1-2): NAGVMQNPRHLVRRRGQEARLRCSPMKGHSHVYWYRQLPEEGLKFMVYLQKENIIDESGMPKERFSAEFPKEGPSILRIQQVVRGDSAAYFCASSPQKARGLSYGYTFGSGTRLTVV.

In its sample, this clone was seen once. The same CDR3 is also encoded by other DNA sequences in this sample. V usage is TRBV25-1 and J usage is TRBJ1-4, with 9 bases matching TRBD1. CDR3 length: 15 amino acids. CDR1 and CDR2 from the germline V gene are MGHDK and SYGVNS. V lost 3 bases to trimming and J lost 5 bases; unmatched junction nucleotides: 4. The CDR3 nucleotides are TGTGCCAGCAGTGACACCGGGACAGGGAATGAAAAACTGTTTTTT. It is translated as CASSDTGTGNEKLFF.

The J gene is TRBJ2-7, the V gene TRBV11-2, with TRBD2 matching 7 bases. Looked up from germline, CDR1 is SGHAT and CDR2 is FQNNGV. V lost 1 base and J lost 1; bases outside the gene matches: 7. This CDR3 has 16 amino acids. The CDR3 coding sequence is TGTGCCAGCAGCTTAGGGTCTAGCGGAAATTCCTACGAGCAGTACTTC. Translation: CASSLGSSGNSYEQYF.

DNA for the CDR3: TGCGCCAGCAGCTCCGGGACTACAGACACCGGGGAGCTGTTTTTT. Translation gives CASSSGTTDTGELFF. The V call is TRBV5-1, the J call TRBJ2-2, with 7 nucleotides matching TRBD2. Germline-derived CDR1 and CDR2 are SGHRS and YFSETQ. J gave up 3 bases and V 3 bases, and 5 bases lay outside the gene matches. CDR3 length equals 15 residues.